This TCR beta chain was recovered during a study of T-cell memory formation after mild COVID-19. Study-wide results and caveats: Among contracting clones, CD4+ were mainly CM/EM and CD8+ enriched in EMRA. Pre-infection memory harbored some responding clones, suggesting cross-reactive memory joined.

To note about this clonotype: Its antigen is currently unknown.

Using its own MiXCR run on the 5' RACE reads, TCRdb lists one record per CDR3 protein. The profile covers around 140,000 distinct CDR3 sequences, with under 30% appearing a single time and around 22% taken by the ten largest. The sample taken for sequencing was PBMCs or a T cell subset sorted from them (not recorded which). The receptor's source is an adult woman who had mild COVID-19 (a few samples of this study predate the infection). Cell type and time point are not known.

The CDR3 DNA reads TGTGCCAGCAGTTACTCGATAGCGGGGGGAGATACGCAGTATTTT. Translation gives CASSYSIAGGDTQYF. The V and J genes are TRBV6-5 and TRBJ2-3; TRBD2 agrees at 10 bases. Germline V lookup: CDR1 MNHEY, CDR2 SVGAGI. There are 15 residues in the CDR3. The J segment lost 5 bases and the V segment lost 0 bases, leaving 2 bases of the junction unmatched.